This TCR beta chain was identified during a study of blood T cell repertoires in COVID-19. About the research overall: The samples span acute and convalescent COVID-19 from the United States, Italy and Spain. T cells, B-cell-depleted T cells, or PBMCs supplied cDNA or gDNA.

In the authors' methods: Reference gene primer amplification gave estimated nucleated cell counts. Using immunoSEQ multiplex PCR, the repertoire was profiled, and TCRdb retains in-frame clones only, with some absent. V and J calls and clone size are given by that table; D and trimming were obtained from the DNA. The data hold hundreds of thousands of clones, with approximately 86% observed a single time. Seattle patients were enrolled during active infection and followed longitudinally. The TCR sequence derives from an older woman with COVID-19, enrolled during active disease. Sequencing input: peripheral blood.

The CDR3 nucleotides read TGTGCCAGCTCACCTTTCGAGACAGGGGGCTTATGGGAAGCTTTCTTT. Protein: CASSPFETGGLWEAFF. The chain recombines TRBV18 with TRBJ1-1; 10 bases agree with TRBD1. This CDR3 is built from 16 residues. CDR1 and CDR2 from the germline V gene are KGHSH and LQKENI. V gave up 3 bases and J gave up 8 bases; unmatched junction bases: 12. The variable domain in full, completed from reference TRBV18 and TRBJ1-1, reads NAGVMQNPRHLVRRRGQEARLRCSPMKGHSHVYWYRQLPEEGLKFMVYLQKENIIDESGMPKERFSAEFPKEGPSILRIQQVVRGDSAAYFCASSPFETGGLWEAFFGQGTRLTVV.